These 2 T cell receptor beta chains were all obtained from the same sample, sequenced in a study of blood T cell repertoires in COVID-19. Sequencing was performed with immunoSEQ multiplex PCR; in TCRdb, only in-frame clones are kept and a portion is missing. Among about 130,000 clones listed, 88% were seen once. The sample comprised peripheral blood. These receptors were collected from a man aged 45-65 years with acute or convalescent COVID-19.

This chain joins TRBV5-1 and TRBJ1-1, with 9 bases lining up with TRBD1. Germline V lookup: CDR1 SGHRS, CDR2 YFSETQ. The CDR3 runs to 16 residues. V trimming: 2 bases; J trimming: 6 bases; junction bases outside the gene matches: 11. The CDR3 nucleotides read TGCGCCAGCAGCTTCGGACAGGGGCTAATAGGGGCTGAAGCTTTCTTT. This gives the protein CASSFGQGLIGAEAFF.

The rearrangement joins TRBV7-9 to TRBJ1-4; a weak D match, TRBD1 (6 bases). CDR1 SEHNR and CDR2 FQNEAQ come from the germline V gene (reference sequence). There are 12 residues in the CDR3. V lost 5 bases and J 8 bases, leaving 9 bases between the germline ends. CDR3 sequence reads: CASSLQGEKLFF. DNA for the CDR3: TGTGCCAGCAGCCTACAGGGAGAAAAACTGTTTTTT.